This T cell receptor (beta chain) was sequenced in a study of shared clonotypes between healthy human individuals. The CDR3 extends over 13 amino acids. CDR1 and CDR2 (germline): SGDLS, YYNGEE. The germline V and J ends were trimmed by 0 bases and 1 base, with 5 bases remaining between them. Clones were sequenced by immunoSEQ multiplex PCR, and TCRdb holds only the in-frame ones, with some missing. The data hold 1.5 million to 2.5 million clones, with approximately 94% observed a single time. About this clone itself: Other DNA sequences of this sample code for an identical CDR3.

The naive CD8 subset, CD45RO-negative cells positively selected for CCR7, excluded terminally differentiated effector memory CD45RA+ cells. The rearrangement uses TRBV9 and TRBJ2-7; D is unclear. This clonotype was obtained from a man between 18 and 35 years old in good health. Input material: naive CD8+ T cells sorted from blood. The CDR3: CASSVAPSYEQYF. For the CDR3, the DNA is TGTGCCAGCAGCGTAGCCCCATCCTACGAGCAGTACTTC.